The clone carrying this TCR beta chain showed up just once. What it recognizes is unknown. Here immunoSEQ multiplex PCR was the method, and the copy in TCRdb shows in-frame clones only, minus some. The sample contains about 2.3 million clones, roughly 90% of which appear only once. Naive CD4+ cells were CD45RA-selected; the remaining cells were memory. This CDR3 has 16 amino acids. Germline V gene lookup returns CDR1 SGHRS and CDR2 YFSETQ. The V and J ends lost 5 bases and 3 bases, in that order; junction bases with no gene match: 11. The sample originates from a study of shared clonotypes between healthy human individuals. Study-level findings and limits: Clonotypes not shared had lower generation probabilities than those common to all four donors.

Sample: naive CD4+ T cells from PBMCs. Specified subset: CD45RA+ positively selected. The chain is built from TRBV5-1 and TRBJ2-7; 10 bases are shared with TRBD2. This clonotype was sampled from a man aged 18 to 30 in good health. Some clones in this sample may be carry-over from other donors' samples. In DNA, the CDR3 is TGCGCCAGCAGAGGTTGGGCTAGCGGGAGTGGCTACGAGCAGTACTTC. Amino acid sequence: CASRGWASGSGYEQYF.